This TCR beta chain emerged from a study of blood T cell repertoires in COVID-19. The overall study: The origin of the acute and convalescent COVID-19 samples was the United States, Italy and Spain. Sources were T cells, B-cell-depleted T cells, or PBMCs; the material itself was cDNA or gDNA.

The CDR3 length is 19 residues. V shed 6 bases, J shed 7 bases, and the junction held 15 bases outside the gene matches. Authors' processing steps: Nucleated cell number was recorded as an estimate derived from reference gene primer amplification. Sequencing used immunoSEQ multiplex PCR; TCRdb keeps in-frame clones, though not all of them. The D gene and trimming were derived from the DNA, and the V and J assignments and clone size from that table. The data contain over 110,000 clones, around 80% of them singletons. V usage is TRBV23-1 and J usage is TRBJ2-1; TRBD2 matches 16 bases. TRBV23-1 is an open reading frame, and its role is uncertain. The sample consisted of peripheral blood. This TCR came from a man between 65 and 80 years old who had recovered from COVID-19. CDR3 in DNA: TGCGCCAGCAGCCATACCGCCGGAAGGGGACTAGCGGGAGGGAATGAGCAGTTCTTC. Its protein product is CASSHTAGRGLAGGNEQFF.